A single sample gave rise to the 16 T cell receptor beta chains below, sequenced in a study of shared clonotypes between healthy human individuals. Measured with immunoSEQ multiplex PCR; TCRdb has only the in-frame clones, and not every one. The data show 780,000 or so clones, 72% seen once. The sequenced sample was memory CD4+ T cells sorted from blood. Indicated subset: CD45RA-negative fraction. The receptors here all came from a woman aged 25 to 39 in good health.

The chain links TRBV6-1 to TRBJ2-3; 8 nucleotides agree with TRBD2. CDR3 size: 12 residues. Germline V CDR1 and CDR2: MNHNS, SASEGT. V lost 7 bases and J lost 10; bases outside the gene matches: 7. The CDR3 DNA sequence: TGTGCCAGCACGGTCGGGAGGGATCCGCAGTATTTT. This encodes CASTVGRDPQYF.

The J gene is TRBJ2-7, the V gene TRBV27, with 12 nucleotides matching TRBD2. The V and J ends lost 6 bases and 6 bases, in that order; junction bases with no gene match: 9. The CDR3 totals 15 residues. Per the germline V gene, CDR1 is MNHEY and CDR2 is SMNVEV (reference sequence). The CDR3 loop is CASRPRLAGGSEQYF. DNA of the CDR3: TGTGCCAGCAGACCCCGGCTAGCGGGAGGGAGCGAGCAGTACTTC.

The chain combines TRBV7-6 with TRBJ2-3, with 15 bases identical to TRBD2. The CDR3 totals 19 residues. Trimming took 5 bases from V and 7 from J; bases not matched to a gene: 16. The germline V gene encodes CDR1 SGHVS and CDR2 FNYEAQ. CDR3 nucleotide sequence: TGTGCCAGCAGCATGGCCCCACCGGGACTAGCGGGAGGATCTAATACGCAGTATTTT. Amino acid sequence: CASSMAPPGLAGGSNTQYF.

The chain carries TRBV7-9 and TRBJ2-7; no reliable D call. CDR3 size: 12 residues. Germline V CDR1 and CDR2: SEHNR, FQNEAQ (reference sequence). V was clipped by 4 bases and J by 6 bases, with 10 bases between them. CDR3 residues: CASSSRGGEQYF. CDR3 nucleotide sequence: TGTGCCAGCAGCTCCCGCGGTGGCGAGCAGTACTTC. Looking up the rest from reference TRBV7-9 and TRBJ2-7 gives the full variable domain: DTGVSQNPRHKITKRGQNVTFRCDPISEHNRLYWYRQTLGQGPEFLTYFQNEAQLEKSRLLSDRFSAERPKGSFSTLEIQRTEQGDSAMYLCASSSRGGEQYFGPGTRLTVT.

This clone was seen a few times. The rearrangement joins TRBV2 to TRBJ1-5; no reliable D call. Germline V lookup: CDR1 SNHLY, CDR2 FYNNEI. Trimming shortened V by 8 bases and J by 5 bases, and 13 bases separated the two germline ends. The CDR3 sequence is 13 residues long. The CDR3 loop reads CASCLVRDQPQHF. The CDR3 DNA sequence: TGTGCCAGCTGTCTCGTCCGGGATCAGCCCCAGCATTTT. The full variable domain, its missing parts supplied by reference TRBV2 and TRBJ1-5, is EPEVTQTPSHQVTQMGQEVILRCVPISNHLYFYWYRQILGQKVEFLVSFYNNEISEKSEIFDDQFSVERPDGSNFTLKIRSTKLEDSAMYFCASCLVRDQPQHFGDGTRLSIL.

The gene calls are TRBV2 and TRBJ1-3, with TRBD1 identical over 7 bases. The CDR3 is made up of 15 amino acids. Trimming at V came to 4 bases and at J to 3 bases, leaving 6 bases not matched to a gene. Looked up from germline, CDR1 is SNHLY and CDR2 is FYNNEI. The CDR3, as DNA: TGTGCCAGCAGTGTCGAGGGGGCTCGTGGAAACACCATATATTTT. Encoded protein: CASSVEGARGNTIYF.

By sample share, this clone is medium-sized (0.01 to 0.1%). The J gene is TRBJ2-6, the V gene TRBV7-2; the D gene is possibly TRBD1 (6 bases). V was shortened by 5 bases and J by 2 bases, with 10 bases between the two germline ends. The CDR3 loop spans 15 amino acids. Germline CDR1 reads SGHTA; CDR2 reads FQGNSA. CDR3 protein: CASSRPGAGANVLTF. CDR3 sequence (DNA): TGTGCCAGCAGCCGCCCAGGGGCTGGGGCCAACGTCCTGACTTTC.

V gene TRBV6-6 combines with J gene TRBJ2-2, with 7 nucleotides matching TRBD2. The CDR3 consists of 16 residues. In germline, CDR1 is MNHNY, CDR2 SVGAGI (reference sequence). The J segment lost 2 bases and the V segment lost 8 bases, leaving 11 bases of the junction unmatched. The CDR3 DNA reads TGTGCCAGCGCCCCAGGGAGGGGATTCAACACCGGGGAGCTGTTTTTT. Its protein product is CASAPGRGFNTGELFF.

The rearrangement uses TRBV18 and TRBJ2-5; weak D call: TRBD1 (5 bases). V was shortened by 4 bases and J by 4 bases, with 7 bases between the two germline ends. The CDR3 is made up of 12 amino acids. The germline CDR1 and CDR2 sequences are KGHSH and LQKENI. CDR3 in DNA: TGTGCCAGCTCACGTCAGGGAGAGACCCAGTACTTC. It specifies CASSRQGETQYF.

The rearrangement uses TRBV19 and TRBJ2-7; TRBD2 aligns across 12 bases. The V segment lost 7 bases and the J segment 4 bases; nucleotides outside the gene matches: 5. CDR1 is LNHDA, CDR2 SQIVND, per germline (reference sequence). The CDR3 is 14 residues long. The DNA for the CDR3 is TGTGCCAGTAAATCGACTAGCGGGAGATACGAGCAGTACTTC. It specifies CASKSTSGRYEQYF.

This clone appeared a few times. For the CDR3, the DNA is TGTGCCAGCAGCCACCCGGGACAGAACACCGGGGAGCTGTTTTTT. Protein product: CASSHPGQNTGELFF. V is TRBV4-2 and J is TRBJ2-2, with D tentatively TRBD1 (6 bases). CDR3 length equals 15 residues. Trimming removed 3 bases at V and 1 base at J, with 9 bases between. The germline gives CDR1 LGHNA, CDR2 YNFKEQ.

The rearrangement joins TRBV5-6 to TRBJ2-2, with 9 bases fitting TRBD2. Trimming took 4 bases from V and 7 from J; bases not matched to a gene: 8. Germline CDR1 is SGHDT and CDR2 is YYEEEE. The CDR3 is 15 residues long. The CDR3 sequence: CASSPVLAGLGELFF. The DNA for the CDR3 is TGTGCCAGCAGCCCGGTCCTAGCGGGACTCGGGGAGCTGTTTTTT.

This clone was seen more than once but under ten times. CDR3 amino acids: CASSKEAGGHEQYF. CDR3 DNA sequence: TGTGCCAGCAGTAAGGAGGCAGGGGGCCACGAGCAGTACTTC. V gene TRBV6-5 combines with J gene TRBJ2-7; 8 positions match TRBD1. After removal of 5 bases from V and 5 bases from J, the junction contained 8 bases not matched to a gene. The CDR3 covers 14 residues. Germline CDR1 MNHEY, CDR2 SVGAGI.

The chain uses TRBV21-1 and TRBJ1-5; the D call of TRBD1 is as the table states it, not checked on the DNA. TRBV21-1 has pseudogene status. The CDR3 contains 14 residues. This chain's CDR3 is CASRREQPNQPQHF. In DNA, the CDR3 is TGTGCCAGCAGACGAGAACAGCCCAATCAGCCCCAGCATTTT.

The CDR3 DNA follows: TGTGCCAGCAGTTCCCCGGGCTCCGGGCGGACCCAGTACTTC. Its translation: CASSSPGSGRTQYF. The chain recombines TRBV28 with TRBJ2-5; no clear D. V was trimmed by 4 bases and J by 7 bases, leaving 16 bases between them. In germline, CDR1 is MDHEN, CDR2 SYDVKM. The CDR3 spans 14 residues.

CDR3 nucleotide sequence: TGCACCAGCAGCCATCTGAGGCCCGGGACAGGGGATCCGAGGAGCTCTGGGGCCAACGTCCTGACTTTC. Its translation is CTSSHLRPGTGDPRSSGANVLTF. The chain links TRBV1 to TRBJ2-6; TRBD1 is taken as the D call from the table, unchecked against the DNA. TRBV1 is a recognized pseudogene. The CDR3 is 23 residues long.